The 25 T cell receptor beta chains below come from one sample, sequenced in a study of blood T cell repertoires in COVID-19. Method: immunoSEQ multiplex PCR; TCRdb's copy keeps in-frame clones and lacks some. The sample lists about 200,000 clones; over 80% were seen once. The sequenced material came from peripheral blood. The receptors stem from a woman in her sixties or seventies with COVID-19, enrolled during active disease.

The genes are TRBV3-1 (or the pseudogene TRBV3-2) and TRBJ1-3; D remains ambiguous. Germline loops: CDR1 LGHDT, CDR2 YNNKEL (reference sequence). V lost 0 bases and J lost 3, with 9 bases in between. The CDR3 contains 15 residues. The CDR3 nucleotides read TGTGCCAGCAGCCAAGAGCGGGTTCGTGGAAACACCATATATTTT. It translates to CASSQERVRGNTIYF.

The genes are TRBV6-5 and TRBJ1-1, with a tentative D call TRBD1 (5 bases). CDR3 length: 15 residues. The V and J ends lost 5 bases and 1 base respectively, with 14 bases between them. CDR1 MNHEY and CDR2 SVGAGI come from the germline V gene. CDR3 protein: CASSIQGGGNTEAFF. The DNA of the CDR3 is TGTGCCAGCAGTATTCAGGGCGGGGGGAACACTGAAGCTTTCTTT.

The V call is TRBV9, the J call TRBJ2-1; TRBD1 might be the D (6 bases). Per germline, CDR1 SGDLS and CDR2 YYNGEE. This CDR3 has 15 residues. The V end lost 0 bases, the J end lost 5 bases, and 12 bases lay between the germline ends. DNA for the CDR3: TGTGCCAGCAGCGTAGGGGACACTGGCAACAATGAGCAGTTCTTC. Translating it yields CASSVGDTGNNEQFF.

The genes are TRBV27 and TRBJ2-1; D is possibly TRBD2 (6 bases). Germline lookup yields CDR1 MNHEY and CDR2 SMNVEV (reference sequence). This CDR3 region has 17 residues. Trimming stripped 4 bases from V and 0 bases from J, with 16 bases between. CDR3 protein: CASSSTSVGSSYNEQFF. CDR3 coding DNA: TGTGCCAGCAGTTCCACCTCTGTCGGGAGCTCCTACAATGAGCAGTTCTTC.

The rearrangement joins TRBV6-2 or TRBV6-3 to TRBJ2-7, with TRBD1 matching over 7 bases. The germline V gene encodes CDR1 MNHEY and CDR2 SVGEGT. The CDR3 runs to 12 residues. Trimming took 5 bases from V and 7 from J; bases not matched to a gene: 5. The CDR3 DNA sequence: TGTGCCAGCAGTAGGACAGGAGAAGAGCAGTACTTC. Residues: CASSRTGEEQYF.

The count of this clone is one. The rearrangement uses TRBV29-1 and TRBJ2-7; D may be TRBD2 (6 bases). In germline, CDR1 is SQVTM, CDR2 ANQGSEA. The CDR3 sequence is 13 residues long. The V end was cut by 6 bases, the J end by 7 bases, with 19 bases between. The CDR3 loop reads CSVPGHTAGEQYF. For the CDR3, the DNA is TGCAGCGTCCCCGGACACACGGCGGGGGAGCAGTACTTC.

The chain has TRBV14 and TRBJ2-7; D gene uncertain. The V gene lost 1 base and the J gene lost 3 bases, with 10 bases spanning the gap. The CDR3 consists of 14 residues. Germline V gene data show CDR1 as SGHDN and CDR2 as FVKESK. The CDR3 nucleotides are TGTGCCAGCAGCCAAGGTCTTCCTAGCTACGAGCAGTACTTC. Protein: CASSQGLPSYEQYF.

This clone was picked up a small number of times. Sequence at one end of the junction differs from germline and may be a read error. The chain carries TRBV15 and TRBJ1-4, with no clear D. Germline loops: CDR1 LNHNV, CDR2 YYDKDF (reference sequence). This CDR3 comprises 13 residues. The DNA for the CDR3 is TGTGCCACCAGCAGAGATTTGGCGGGGTTAACGGATTTT. Amino acids: CATSRDLAGLTDF.

This chain joins TRBV6-5 and TRBJ1-1; TRBD1 aligns across 7 bases. V was clipped by 6 bases and J by 10 bases; unmatched bases: 11. The CDR3 extends over 13 amino acids. The germline CDR1 and CDR2 sequences are MNHEY and SVGAGI. The CDR3 region has the DNA TGTGCCAGCAGCAGGGGGTATGGGAAGGGAGCTTTCTTT. This gives the protein CASSRGYGKGAFF.

This chain links TRBV7-3 with TRBJ2-2; TRBD1 might be the D (6 bases). This CDR3 has 15 residues. V gave up 0 bases and J gave up 4 bases, with 9 bases separating them. Per the germline V gene, CDR1 is SGHTA and CDR2 is FQGTGA. Written as DNA, the CDR3 is TGTGCCAGCAGCTTAACGGCAGGGGCCACCGGGGAGCTGTTTTTT. Amino acids: CASSLTAGATGELFF.

The chain recombines TRBV18 with TRBJ2-2; D unresolved. The germline V and J ends were trimmed by 5 bases and 2 bases, with 9 bases remaining between them. This CDR3 is 14 amino acids long. The germline CDR1 and CDR2 sequences are KGHSH and LQKENI. CDR3 bases: TGTGCCAGCTCATCAGACACCAACACCGGGGAGCTGTTTTTT. Translating gives CASSSDTNTGELFF.

The chain recombines TRBV9 with TRBJ1-6; D gene uncertain. Germline V gene lookup returns CDR1 SGDLS and CDR2 YYNGEE. The CDR3 contains 15 residues. V was trimmed by 0 bases and J by 7 bases, leaving 11 bases between them. The CDR3 DNA is TGTGCCAGCAGCGTAGGGCAGTTATTAAATTCACCCCTCCACTTT. It is translated as CASSVGQLLNSPLHF.

V is TRBV7-9 and J is TRBJ1-5, with TRBD1 matching 7 bases. This CDR3 comprises 16 residues. The junction had 11 bases not matched to a gene; V was cut back by 4 bases and J by 5 bases. CDR1 SEHNR and CDR2 FQNEAQ come from the germline V gene (reference sequence). The CDR3 spells CASSSSLDRDHQPQHF. The CDR3 DNA reads as TGTGCCAGCAGCTCGAGCCTTGACAGGGACCATCAGCCCCAGCATTTT.

Only one count was recorded for this clone. This rearrangement joins TRBV2 to TRBJ1-5, with 11 positions matching TRBD1. The CDR3 is made up of 14 amino acids. Per the germline V gene, CDR1 is SNHLY and CDR2 is FYNNEI. Trimming took 4 bases from V and 6 from J; bases not matched to a gene: 2. CDR3: CASSADRGRQPQHF. The CDR3, as DNA: TGTGCCAGCAGTGCGGACAGGGGGCGTCAGCCCCAGCATTTT.

This chain joins TRBV14 and TRBJ2-7; 7 nucleotides agree with TRBD1. The CDR3 has 17 residues. Germline V gene lookup returns CDR1 SGHDN and CDR2 FVKESK. J gave up 3 bases and V 1 base, and 12 bases lay outside the gene matches. CDR3 in DNA: TGTGCCAGCAGCCAAGTCACGGACAGGAACTTTTTCTACGAGCAGTACTTC. Translated, it gives CASSQVTDRNFFYEQYF.

V is TRBV7-8 and J is TRBJ2-1, with 10 nucleotides matching TRBD2. This CDR3 comprises 15 residues. CDR1 is SGHVS, CDR2 FQNEAQ, per germline. V dropped 3 bases and J dropped 6; count of bases not matched to a gene: 5. The CDR3 region has the DNA TGTGCCAGCAGCTTTAGCGGGGGGCCAATCAATGAGCAGTTCTTC. Translating it yields CASSFSGGPINEQFF.

This clone has a handful of counts. The V and J genes are TRBV5-6 and TRBJ1-2; tentative D call: TRBD1 (6 bases). Trimming stripped 0 bases from V and 14 bases from J, with 20 bases between. The CDR3 length is 14 residues. Germline CDR1 and CDR2: SGHDT and YYEEEE. This CDR3 reads CASSLVQGSLSNTF. As DNA, the CDR3 is TGTGCCAGCAGCTTGGTTCAGGGGAGTTTAAGTAATACCTTC. Based on the CDR3 plus reference TRBV5-6 and TRBJ1-2, the full variable domain is DAGVTQSPTHLIKTRGQQVTLRCSPKSGHDTVSWYQQALGQGPQFIFQYYEEEERQRGNFPDRFSGHQFPNYSSELNVNALLLGDSALYLCASSLVQGSLSNTFGSGTRLTVV.

The V and J genes are TRBV19 and TRBJ1-5; 9 bases agree with TRBD1. This CDR3 has 15 residues. V was clipped by 6 bases and J by 7 bases; unmatched bases: 10. In germline, CDR1 is LNHDA, CDR2 SQIVND (reference sequence). CDR3 sequence reads: CASRVRQGEGQPQHF. The CDR3 bases are TGTGCCAGTAGGGTTAGACAGGGGGAAGGGCAGCCCCAGCATTTT.

This rearrangement joins TRBV9 to TRBJ1-5; no definite D call. Germline V CDR1 and CDR2: SGDLS, YYNGEE. V dropped 4 bases and J dropped 0 bases, with 11 bases sitting between them. The CDR3 consists of 15 residues. CDR3 region: CASSFGVDSNQPQHF. The CDR3 DNA is TGTGCCAGCAGCTTCGGGGTTGATAGCAATCAGCCCCAGCATTTT.

This rearrangement joins TRBV2 to TRBJ1-4; unclear D gene. Germline-derived CDR1 and CDR2 are SNHLY and FYNNEI. The CDR3 covers 14 residues. Between the trimmed V and J ends, which lost 7 bases and 5 bases, there was a span of 14 bases. Written as DNA, the CDR3 is TGTGCCAGCAAGGTGGGCAGCTGGAATGAAAAACTGTTTTTT. This sequence encodes CASKVGSWNEKLFF.

The V call is TRBV19, the J call TRBJ2-3; D might be TRBD2 (5 bases). This CDR3 contains 15 residues. V lost 3 bases and J 4 bases, leaving 14 bases between the germline ends. Per germline, CDR1 LNHDA and CDR2 SQIVND (reference sequence). The CDR3 nucleotides are TGTGCCAGTAGTATTTATGCGGGTGGATCAGATACGCAGTATTTT. Amino acids: CASSIYAGGSDTQYF.

This clone has just a few counts. CDR3: CATSDTGTGARELFF. As DNA, the CDR3 is TGTGCCACCAGTGATACCGGGACAGGGGCCCGGGAGCTGTTTTTT. The rearrangement uses TRBV24-1 and TRBJ2-2; 10 bases align to TRBD1. Germline CDR1 and CDR2: KGHDR and SFDVKD. CDR3 length: 15 amino acids. After removal of 3 bases from V and 9 bases from J, the junction contained 6 bases not matched to a gene.

V is TRBV24-1 and J is TRBJ2-2; TRBD1 might be the D (6 bases). V was clipped by 10 bases and J by 3 bases, with 8 bases between them. Germline CDR1 and CDR2: KGHDR and SFDVKD. This CDR3 is built from 12 residues. CDR3 sequence (DNA): TGTGCCACAGGGGGTTACACCGGGGAGCTGTTTTTT. Residues: CATGGYTGELFF.

This chain's CDR3 is CASSARGQIVNEKLFF. The CDR3 nucleotides read TGTGCCAGTAGTGCTCGGGGACAAATCGTTAATGAAAAACTGTTTTTT. This chain links TRBV19 with TRBJ1-4, with D perhaps matching TRBD1 (6 bases). Per germline, CDR1 LNHDA and CDR2 SQIVND (reference sequence). The CDR3 runs to 16 residues. The V end was cut by 5 bases, the J end by 4 bases, with 17 bases between.

The rearrangement uses TRBV24-1 and TRBJ1-1, with 10 bases identical to TRBD1. CDR1 and CDR2 (germline): KGHDR, SFDVKD. The CDR3 sequence is 14 residues long. The ends lost 4 bases at V and 6 bases at J; junction bases unmatched: 4. The CDR3 DNA sequence: TGTGCCACCAGTGACCGGGACAGGGGATCTGAAGCTTTCTTT. It encodes CATSDRDRGSEAFF.